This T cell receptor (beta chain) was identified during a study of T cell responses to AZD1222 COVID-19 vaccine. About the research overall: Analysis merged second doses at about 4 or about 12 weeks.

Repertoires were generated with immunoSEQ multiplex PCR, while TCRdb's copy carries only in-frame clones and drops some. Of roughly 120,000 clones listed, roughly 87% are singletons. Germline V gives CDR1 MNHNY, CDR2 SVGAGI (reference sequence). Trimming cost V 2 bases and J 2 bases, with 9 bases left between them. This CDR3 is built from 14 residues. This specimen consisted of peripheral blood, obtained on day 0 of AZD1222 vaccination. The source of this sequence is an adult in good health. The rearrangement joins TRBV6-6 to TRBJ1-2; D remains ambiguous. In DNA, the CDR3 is TGTGCCAGCAGTTACCGGGTGGGGAACTATGGCTACACCTTC. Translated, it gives CASSYRVGNYGYTF.